Shown below are 8 T cell receptor beta chains from a single sample sequenced in a study of blood T cells in healthy people across ages. The use of a sample-barcoded 5' primer and a J-beta primer mix characterized a second PCR of roughly 6 to 11 cycles. TCRdb fed the 5' RACE reads into MiXCR, producing one record per CDR3 protein. The repertoire holds approximately 800,000 distinct CDR3 sequences, with around three fifths as singletons. The material sequenced was blood. The receptors were sampled from a middle-aged man in good health.

This clonotype showed up just a few times. V is TRBV27 and J is TRBJ2-4; D gene unclear. Germline CDR1 and CDR2: MNHEY and SMNVEV (reference sequence). This CDR3 comprises 14 residues. V was clipped by 5 bases and J by 6 bases, with 14 bases between them. CDR3 DNA sequence: TGTGCCAGCAGTCCGACCCCGTATGGAAACATTCAGTACTTC. Protein sequence: CASSPTPYGNIQYF.

The V gene is TRBV11-3, the J gene TRBJ2-5, with D perhaps TRBD1 (6 bases). The J call is in doubt because the DNA end fits TRBJ2-7 better. Germline assignment: CDR1 SGHNT and CDR2 YENEEA. The CDR3 runs to 13 residues. The CDR3 bases are TGTGCCAGCAGCCATGGCACAGGGCGCGAGCAGTACTTC. It yields the protein CASSHGTGREQYF.

This clonotype is a singleton in its sample. The V and J genes are TRBV29-1 and TRBJ1-5; the D gene is possibly TRBD1 (5 bases). Germline V CDR1 and CDR2: SQVTM, ANQGSEA. V lost 5 bases and J 1 base, leaving 15 bases between the germline ends. The CDR3 is 15 residues long. CDR3 region: CSVNLGGGSNQPQHF. CDR3 coding DNA: TGCAGCGTTAACTTGGGGGGAGGGAGCAATCAGCCCCAGCATTTT.

This clonotype occurred a few times. The chain has TRBV20-1 and TRBJ1-2, with TRBD1 matching over 7 bases. V lost 3 bases to trimming and J lost 6 bases; unmatched junction nucleotides: 13. CDR3 length equals 15 residues. Germline V gene sequence: CDR1 DFQATT, CDR2 SNEGSKA (reference sequence). This chain's CDR3 is CSARKPTTGVDGYTF. CDR3 DNA sequence: TGCAGTGCTAGGAAACCGACTACAGGGGTGGATGGCTACACCTTC.

This clonotype has only a few counts. The rearrangement links TRBV12-3 or TRBV12-4 to TRBJ1-1, with TRBD1 identical over 7 bases. The CDR3 is 15 residues long. V was clipped by 7 bases and J by 7 bases; unmatched bases: 15. The CDR3 here is CASIPSGTAWSEAFF. The CDR3 DNA reads TGTGCCAGCATTCCTTCCGGGACAGCTTGGAGTGAAGCTTTCTTT.

The chain uses TRBV6-6 and TRBJ2-1, with 8 bases that match TRBD2. Germline V lookup: CDR1 MNHNY, CDR2 SVGAGI (reference sequence). CDR3 length equals 15 residues. Trimming removed 2 bases from V and 7 bases from J; junction bases left unmatched: 7. CDR3 amino acids: CASSYLLGGANEQFF. The CDR3 DNA sequence: TGTGCCAGCAGTTACCTTCTCGGGGGGGCTAATGAGCAGTTCTTC.

This clonotype appeared a few times. A read error may produce the germline difference seen at one junction end. The chain uses TRBV28 and TRBJ1-5; the match to TRBD1 covers 7 bases. This CDR3 is built from 15 residues. The V gene's germline CDR1 is MDHEN and CDR2 SYDVKM. This CDR3 reads CASRRGQASYQPQHF. The CDR3 nucleotides read TGTGCCAGCAGGAGAGGACAGGCTAGCTATCAGCCCCAGCATTTT. Full variable domain (missing parts from reference TRBV28 and TRBJ1-5): DVKVTQSSRYLVKRTGEKVFLECVQDMDHENMFWYRQDPGLGLRLIYFSYDVKMKEKGDIPEGYSVSREKKERFSLILESASTNQTSMYLCASRRGQASYQPQHFGDGTRLSIL.

The sample holds many counts of this clonotype. This chain uses TRBV7-2 with TRBJ1-2; no clear D gene. The CDR3 runs 12 residues. V gave up 2 bases and J gave up 5 bases, with 6 bases separating them. Germline lookup yields CDR1 SGHTA and CDR2 FQGNSA. CDR3 nucleotide sequence: TGTGCCAGCAGCTTAATGACGTATGGCTACACCTTC. It specifies CASSLMTYGYTF.